One sample yielded the 12 T cell receptor beta chains listed below, sequenced in a study of Graves' ophthalmopathy and Graves' hyperthyroidism. Amplifying from RNA transcripts, the study obtained TCR beta CDR3 regions. HTBI-primed RT-PCR formed the first round, and a multiplex PCR formed the second. TCRdb re-analysed the multiplex PCR reads in MiXCR, keeping a single row per CDR3 protein. This sample has about 160,000 distinct CDR3 sequences; around two fifths occur once, and the top ten carry around 9.3%. Material: peripheral blood. The source of these receptors is a man aged 30 to 45 with Graves' ophthalmopathy.

The chain recombines TRBV12-5 with TRBJ1-5; no reliable D call. Germline loops: CDR1 LGHNT, CDR2 FRNRAP. The CDR3 sequence is 13 residues long. Deletions cut 7 bases from V and 5 bases from J, with 12 bases between. The CDR3 DNA sequence: TGTGCTAGTGCCCAAGACCGGGATCAGCCCCAGCATTTT. Its protein is CASAQDRDQPQHF.

This clonotype was observed a few times. V gene TRBV12-3 or TRBV12-4 combines with J gene TRBJ2-5; D is tentatively TRBD1 or TRBD2 (5 bases each). CDR3 size: 18 residues. V lost 3 bases and J lost 5, with 25 bases in between. CDR3 loop: CASSFGWWSGGEGETQYF. The CDR3 DNA is TGTGCCAGCAGTTTCGGGTGGTGGTCAGGAGGCGAGGGGGAGACCCAGTACTTC.

The chain combines TRBV27 with TRBJ1-5; D possibly corresponds to TRBD1 (6 bases). The CDR3 contains 17 residues. Deletions cut 6 bases from V and 0 bases from J, with 18 bases between. Germline V gene sequence: CDR1 MNHEY, CDR2 SMNVEV (reference sequence). CDR3 DNA sequence: TGTGCCAGCAGCTTGGCTGAACCGACAGGTAGCAATCAGCCCCAGCATTTT. This codes for CASSLAEPTGSNQPQHF.

This clonotype appeared many times. CDR3 sequence (DNA): TGTGCCAGCAGTTATTTCGCCTTGGGACAGGGTACCTACGAGCAGTACTTC. It yields the protein CASSYFALGQGTYEQYF. The chain has TRBV6-5 and TRBJ2-7; TRBD1 aligns across 9 bases. J lost 2 bases, V lost 3 bases, and 11 bases had no gene match. Germline V gene data show CDR1 as MNHEY and CDR2 as SVGAGI. This CDR3 region has 17 residues.

V and J are TRBV28 and TRBJ2-2; 12 nucleotides line up with TRBD2. The V gene's germline CDR1 is MDHEN and CDR2 SYDVKM. Trimming removed 5 bases from V and 6 bases from J; junction bases left unmatched: 1. The CDR3 is 14 residues long. The CDR3: CASSRLAGAGELFF. As DNA, the CDR3 is TGTGCCAGCAGTCGACTAGCGGGAGCCGGGGAGCTGTTTTTT.

This clonotype has a count of ten or more. V gene TRBV6-2 or TRBV6-3 combines with J gene TRBJ2-7, with TRBD1 matching 7 bases. The CDR3 contains 11 residues. Per germline, CDR1 MNHEY and CDR2 SVGEGT. V was pared by 8 bases and J by 3 bases, with 1 base of the junction left unmatched. The chain's CDR3 is CASRDSYEQYF. CDR3 sequence (DNA): TGTGCCAGCCGGGACAGCTACGAGCAGTACTTC.

The rearrangement joins TRBV6-1 to TRBJ1-1; D is undetermined. The CDR3 contains 15 residues. The V and J ends lost 7 bases and 0 bases respectively, with 15 bases between them. Germline V lookup: CDR1 MNHNS, CDR2 SASEGT. CDR3 DNA sequence: TGTGCCAGCACCCCCGGGCACCGCATGAACACTGAAGCTTTCTTT. This gives the protein CASTPGHRMNTEAFF.

The chain recombines TRBV6-2 or TRBV6-3 with TRBJ1-2; TRBD1 might be the D (5 bases). Germline V lookup: CDR1 MNHEY, CDR2 SVGEGT. This CDR3 is 14 amino acids long. The V end was cut by 7 bases, the J end by 4 bases, with 16 bases between. The CDR3 protein is CASIEPGTSYGYTF. The CDR3, as DNA: TGTGCCAGCATTGAACCCGGGACCAGCTATGGCTACACCTTC.

The gene calls are TRBV11-3 and TRBJ1-5; 9 positions match TRBD1. Germline values: CDR1 SGHNT, CDR2 YENEEA. V shed 1 base, J shed 3 bases, and the junction held 1 base outside the gene matches. The CDR3 is 15 residues long. The CDR3 here is CASSLGDRDNQPQHF. CDR3 coding DNA: TGTGCCAGCAGCTTAGGGGACAGGGACAATCAGCCCCAGCATTTT.

This clonotype showed up many times. The V gene is TRBV20-1, the J gene TRBJ2-7; D not resolved. Trimming pared 1 base from V and 1 base from J, leaving 8 bases between. Germline lookup yields CDR1 DFQATT and CDR2 SNEGSKA (reference sequence). The CDR3 extends over 13 amino acids. The CDR3 DNA reads as TGCAGTGCTAGAGGGGGATTTTCCTACGAGCAGTACTTC. As protein: CSARGGFSYEQYF.

This clonotype was counted ten times or more. The chain links TRBV10-3 to TRBJ1-5; 8 bases match TRBD1. Looked up from germline, CDR1 is ENHRY and CDR2 is SYGVKD. V lost 6 bases and J lost 4; bases outside the gene matches: 2. CDR3 size: 13 residues. In nucleotides, the CDR3 is TGTGCCATCAGGGGACAGGATAATCAGCCCCAGCATTTT. Translating it yields CAIRGQDNQPQHF.

This clonotype was observed at least ten times. This chain joins TRBV28 and TRBJ1-5, with D uncertain. Germline CDR1 MDHEN, CDR2 SYDVKM. Trimming pared 3 bases from V and 0 bases from J, leaving 9 bases between. There are 15 residues in the CDR3. In DNA form, the CDR3 reads TGTGCCAGCAGTTTTTTCGGGATTAGCAATCAGCCCCAGCATTTT. Amino acid sequence: CASSFFGISNQPQHF. The whole variable domain, remainder taken from reference TRBV28 and TRBJ1-5, is DVKVTQSSRYLVKRTGEKVFLECVQDMDHENMFWYRQDPGLGLRLIYFSYDVKMKEKGDIPEGYSVSREKKERFSLILESASTNQTSMYLCASSFFGISNQPQHFGDGTRLSIL.